The rows below give T cell receptor beta chains drawn from one sample of a study of T cell changes during pregnancy in multiple sclerosis. Generated by immunoSEQ multiplex PCR, the TCRdb table keeps only in-frame clones and is missing some. The sample records about 42,000 clones, 88% being singletons. Sequenced here: CD4+ T cells from peripheral blood mononuclear cells, sampled in the second trimester of pregnancy. These receptors were taken from a female donor with multiple sclerosis, enrolled in a pregnancy study. CDR3s include the opening cysteine and the closing phenylalanine or tryptophan. A D gene is named only where the DNA matches it firmly. Only part of the rows carry a size: once, few, many, or a class if the clone is expanded.

CDR3 length	V gene	D gene	J gene	clone size	CDR3 protein	CDR3 DNA
13	TRBV9	-	TRBJ1-4	-	CASSVAGNEKLFF	TGTGCCAGCAGCGTAGCCGGTAATGAAAAACTGTTTTTT
17	TRBV5-1	-	TRBJ2-2	-	CASSVVGSAGRTGELFF	TGCGCCAGCAGCGTTGTGGGCTCGGCAGGGCGGACCGGGGAGCTGTTTTTT
16	TRBV28	TRBD1	TRBJ2-7	-	CASSPRTGGITYEQYF	TGTGCCAGCAGTCCTCGGACAGGGGGCATCACCTACGAGCAGTACTTC
18	TRBV9	TRBD2	TRBJ2-3	-	CASSAGPLSGRLQDTQYF	TGTGCCAGCAGCGCGGGTCCCCTGAGCGGGAGGTTGCAAGATACGCAGTATTTT
17	TRBV11-2	TRBD2	TRBJ2-7	-	CASSSLRTSGRAYEQYF	TGTGCCAGCAGCTCCTTAAGGACTAGCGGGAGGGCCTACGAGCAGTACTTC
11	TRBV6-6	-	TRBJ2-3	-	CASTLRDTQYF	TGTGCCAGCACCCTAAGAGATACGCAGTATTTT
18	TRBV5-1	TRBD2	TRBJ2-1	-	CASSSGLAGGIKYSEQFF	TGCGCCAGCAGCTCGGGACTAGCGGGAGGTATTAAGTATAGTGAGCAGTTCTTC
17	TRBV27	TRBD1	TRBJ1-4	-	CASSLTGGRVANEKLFF	TGTGCCAGCAGTTTGACAGGGGGGAGAGTAGCTAATGAAAAACTGTTTTTT
15	TRBV14	-	TRBJ1-4	-	CASSPRSRRGEKLFF	TGTGCCAGCAGCCCCCGGAGCCGTCGTGGAGAAAAACTGTTTTTT
13	TRBV19	-	TRBJ2-1	-	CASSLTSYNEQFF	TGTGCCAGTAGTCTTACTAGCTACAATGAGCAGTTCTTC
15	TRBV19	-	TRBJ2-5	few	CASSAGQQVSETQYF	TGTGCCAGTAGTGCCGGACAGCAGGTTTCAGAGACCCAGTACTTC
13	TRBV7-3	TRBD2	TRBJ2-7	once	CASSLGQRDQQYF	TGTGCCAGCAGCTTAGGGCAGCGGGACCAGCAGTACTTC
13	TRBV19	-	TRBJ1-1	few	CASFGQMNTEAFF	TGTGCCAGCTTCGGACAGATGAACACTGAAGCTTTCTTT
16	TRBV5-6	TRBD1	TRBJ1-4	-	CASSLGGQGVAEKLFF	TGTGCCAGCAGCTTGGGAGGGCAGGGGGTGGCTGAAAAACTGTTTTTT
16	TRBV28	TRBD2	TRBJ2-3	-	CASSSIAGGGTDTQYF	TGTGCCAGCAGTTCTATAGCGGGAGGGGGCACAGATACGCAGTATTTT
13	TRBV6-5	TRBD2	TRBJ2-1	-	CASRASGSNEQFF	TGTGCCAGCAGAGCGAGCGGGAGCAATGAGCAGTTCTTC
17	TRBV5-1	TRBD2	TRBJ2-1	-	CASSFSGPGTSVNEQFF	TGCGCCAGCAGCTTCAGTGGGCCCGGGACTAGCGTTAATGAGCAGTTCTTC
12	TRBV7-8	-	TRBJ2-3	once	CASSSEGDTQYF	TGTGCCAGCAGCTCCGAGGGAGATACGCAGTATTTT
10	TRBV2	TRBD2	TRBJ2-1	-	CASGTSRQFF	TGTGCCAGCGGGACTAGCAGACAGTTCTTC
19	TRBV5-1	TRBD1	TRBJ2-1	few	CASSLARQGPRTLGNEQFF	TGCGCCAGCAGCTTGGCGAGACAGGGGCCCAGGACTCTGGGGAATGAGCAGTTCTTC
16	TRBV2	TRBD1	TRBJ2-2	-	CASRGGQGVLAGELFF	TGTGCCAGCAGGGGGGGACAGGGGGTTTTGGCCGGGGAGCTGTTTTTT
13	TRBV4-2	-	TRBJ1-1	few	CASSQDTQGEAFF	TGTGCCAGCAGCCAAGATACACAGGGAGAAGCTTTCTTT
12	TRBV6-6	-	TRBJ2-7	-	CASTDSSYEQYF	TGTGCCAGCACAGACAGCTCCTACGAGCAGTACTTC
15	TRBV7-9	TRBD2	TRBJ2-7	-	CASSLDSGRSGGQYF	TGTGCCAGCAGCTTGGATAGCGGGAGATCCGGGGGGCAGTACTTC
16	TRBV27	TRBD2	TRBJ2-2	-	CASRPSGRPNTGELFF	TGTGCCAGCAGACCTAGCGGGAGGCCAAACACCGGGGAGCTGTTTTTT
14	TRBV5-5	TRBD2	TRBJ2-7	-	CASSDTSGSYEQYF	TGTGCCAGCTCTGACACTAGCGGGAGCTACGAGCAGTACTTC
15	TRBV9	-	TRBJ2-7	-	CASSVQGESSYEQYF	TGTGCCAGCAGCGTACAGGGCGAGAGCTCCTACGAGCAGTACTTC
13	TRBV5-4	TRBD1	TRBJ2-7	-	CASSVDRAYEQYF	TGTGCCAGCAGCGTGGACAGGGCGTACGAGCAGTACTTC
15	TRBV5-1	TRBD1	TRBJ1-2	few	CASSLDEGQGYGYTF	TGCGCCAGCAGCTTGGACGAGGGACAGGGGTATGGCTACACCTTC
12	TRBV19	-	TRBJ1-1	few	CASRSPRGEAFF	TGTGCCAGTAGATCCCCGCGAGGTGAAGCTTTCTTT
15	TRBV27	-	TRBJ1-1	-	CASSLSQVGYTEAFF	TGTGCCAGCAGTTTATCCCAGGTGGGCTACACTGAAGCTTTCTTT
14	TRBV28	-	TRBJ2-7	-	CASSSWDMIYEQYF	TGTGCCAGCAGTTCATGGGACATGATTTACGAGCAGTACTTC
16	TRBV19	-	TRBJ2-6	-	CASSIDSASGANVLTF	TGTGCCAGTAGTATTGACTCTGCCTCTGGGGCCAACGTCCTGACTTTC
18	TRBV7-9	TRBD2	TRBJ2-1	-	CASSLAPLLAGQGDEQFF	TGTGCCAGCAGCTTAGCCCCCCTACTAGCGGGTCAAGGGGATGAGCAGTTCTTC
14	TRBV6-6	-	TRBJ2-1	-	CASSLTRGYNEQFF	TGTGCCAGCAGTTTGACCCGGGGGTACAATGAGCAGTTCTTC
11	TRBV20-1	-	TRBJ2-7	-	CSARVSFEQYF	TGCAGTGCTAGAGTTAGCTTTGAGCAGTACTTC
14	TRBV5-1	-	TRBJ2-5	-	CASSSRTGMETQYF	TGCGCCAGCAGCTCCCGCACAGGGATGGAGACCCAGTACTTC
17	TRBV5-4	TRBD2	TRBJ2-3	once	CASSLAPSGFSTDTQYF	TGTGCCAGCAGCTTGGCTCCTAGCGGGTTCTCCACAGATACGCAGTATTTT
13	TRBV25-1	-	TRBJ2-7	-	CASSESGGGEQYF	TGTGCCAGCAGTGAATCAGGGGGAGGCGAGCAGTACTTC
16	TRBV5-1	TRBD1	TRBJ2-5	-	CASDTGTGAFGETQYF	TGCGCCAGCGATACCGGGACAGGGGCTTTCGGGGAGACCCAGTACTTC
14	TRBV2	TRBD2	TRBJ2-3	few	CASSGQAGVDTQYF	TGTGCCAGCAGTGGACAAGCGGGAGTTGATACGCAGTATTTT
14	TRBV5-4	-	TRBJ2-2	few	CASSLEGATGELFF	TGTGCCAGCAGCTTGGAAGGGGCCACCGGGGAGCTGTTTTTT
13	TRBV2	-	TRBJ2-1	few	CASSTRVSNEQFF	TGTGCCAGCAGTACGAGGGTTAGCAATGAGCAGTTCTTC
16	TRBV7-8	TRBD2	TRBJ2-1	-	CASSLGIAGGNNEQFF	TGTGCCAGCAGCTTGGGGATAGCGGGAGGAAACAATGAGCAGTTCTTC
13	TRBV18	TRBD1	TRBJ1-1	-	CASSIDRDTEAFF	TGTGCCAGCTCAATTGACAGGGACACTGAAGCTTTCTTT
17	TRBV13	-	TRBJ2-3	-	CASSRHVGGVTTDTQYF	TGTGCCAGCAGCCGACACGTAGGGGGAGTAACCACAGATACGCAGTATTTT
15	TRBV9	-	TRBJ1-5	-	CASSGEGILNQPQHF	TGTGCCAGCAGCGGGGAGGGGATCCTCAATCAGCCCCAGCATTTT
16	TRBV27	TRBD2	TRBJ2-1	-	CASRRFGLAGNGEQFF	TGTGCCAGCAGACGATTCGGTCTAGCGGGAAATGGGGAGCAGTTCTTC
14	TRBV7-7	TRBD1	TRBJ2-5	-	CASSSDRGQETQYF	TGTGCTAGCAGCTCAGACAGGGGACAAGAGACCCAGTACTTC
16	TRBV7-9	TRBD2	TRBJ2-1	-	CASKKAGGFRGNEQFF	TGTGCCAGCAAAAAGGCGGGAGGATTCAGGGGTAATGAGCAGTTCTTC
13	TRBV5-1	-	TRBJ2-1	once	CASSLGPYNEQFF	TGCGCCAGCAGCTTGGGGCCTTACAATGAGCAGTTCTTC
15	TRBV5-6	TRBD1	TRBJ1-4	once	CASSEGQEGYEKLFF	TGTGCCAGCAGCGAGGGACAGGAGGGGTATGAAAAACTGTTTTTT
16	TRBV2	TRBD2	TRBJ2-7	-	CASSFGTSGRNYEQYF	TGTGCCAGCAGCTTCGGGACTAGCGGGAGGAACTACGAGCAGTACTTC